These T cell receptor beta chains were read from a single sample in a study of blood T cell repertoires in COVID-19. The data were produced by immunoSEQ multiplex PCR, yet TCRdb's version contains in-frame clones alone and is incomplete. The sample yields about 190,000 clones, 84% seen once. The sample taken for sequencing was PBMCs or T cells enriched from blood (not recorded which). Source of these receptors: a woman aged 25 to 39 who had been exposed to COVID-19. Each CDR3 is given with its conserved first and last residue. Clone size is stated in some rows and not others, as once, few, many or a class when expanded.

v_call | clone_size | cdr3_aa
TRBV5-4 | - | CASSPLAGSYEQYF
TRBV12-3/TRBV12-4 | - | CASSFFGGTEAFF
TRBV6-5 | few | CASSSKRERQTQYF
TRBV6-5 | - | CASTPGLSTIYEQYF
TRBV11-2 | once | CASSLQGDLGEKLFF
TRBV5-1 | - | CASSLGVRGRTGEQFF
TRBV18 | - | CASSPDSGQGYEQYF
TRBV5-1 | - | CASRRLYNSPLHF
TRBV11-3 | - | CASSRTAGADTQYF
TRBV7-2 | once | CASTSSGGVPQPQHF
TRBV6-5 | - | CASSYRGEQYF
TRBV12-3/TRBV12-4 | - | CASNLDTGELFF
TRBV5-4 | once | CASSWTDNYGYTF
TRBV6-5 | - | CATQGADYGYTF
TRBV5-6 | - | CASSFRRGGPRAVQFF
TRBV30 | few | CAWSSGVWSGGSSDTQYF
TRBV18 | - | CASSPPTTTLRGTQYF
TRBV7-6 | - | CASSLNGGQTEAFF
TRBV12-5 | - | CASGSPRGSAETQYF
TRBV4-2 | - | CASSQDQGAVSREQYF
TRBV6-5 | - | CASSYDSGVGYEQYF
TRBV18 | - | CASSPWTGGNTGELFF
TRBV30 | - | CAWSVLTYEQYF
TRBV19 | few | CASSIDLGTPYEQYF
TRBV29-1 | - | CSVEREETQYF
TRBV4-1 | - | CASSPRGRDYLSGELFF
TRBV29-1 | - | CSVETVELAGREQFF
TRBV3-1/TRBV3-2 | - | CASSAHRGPPEAFF
TRBV6-4 | - | CASSAGRGQLAEAFF
TRBV27 | once | CASSLVDRVARGNTDTQYF
TRBV19 | - | CASSTGQAIYGYTF
TRBV4-3 | - | CASSQGTNNEQFF
TRBV5-1 | - | CASSWGGRPNTEAFF
TRBV4-3 | - | CASSQEGGQPQHF
TRBV5-5 | - | CASSLVSSGGYGYTF
TRBV9 | - | CASSVVPGALNTGELFF
TRBV19 | - | CASTDRRDQPQHF
TRBV6-4 | - | CASSLYMNTEAFF
TRBV5-4 | - | CASSKGVSYGYTF
TRBV7-9 | few | CASSLDRNYANTGELFF